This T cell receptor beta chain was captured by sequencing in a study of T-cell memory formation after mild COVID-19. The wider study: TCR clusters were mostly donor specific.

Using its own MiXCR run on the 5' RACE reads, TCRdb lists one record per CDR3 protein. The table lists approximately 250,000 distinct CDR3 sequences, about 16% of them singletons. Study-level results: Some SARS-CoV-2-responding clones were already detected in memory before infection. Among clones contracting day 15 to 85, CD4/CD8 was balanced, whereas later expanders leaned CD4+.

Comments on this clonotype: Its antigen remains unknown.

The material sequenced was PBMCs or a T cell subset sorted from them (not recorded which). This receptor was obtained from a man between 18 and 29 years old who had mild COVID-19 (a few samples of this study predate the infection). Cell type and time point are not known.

The CDR3 protein is CASSLAREQFF. The CDR3 coding sequence is TGTGCCAGCAGCCTCGCGCGAGAGCAGTTCTTC. The rearrangement joins TRBV7-2 to TRBJ2-1; D is ambiguous. Germline CDR1 reads SGHTA; CDR2 reads FQGNSA. V dropped 5 bases and J dropped 10 bases, with 9 bases sitting between them. The CDR3 has 11 residues. The full variable domain, in which reference TRBV7-2 and TRBJ2-1 provide the parts outside the CDR3, is GAGVSQSPSNKVTEKGKDVELRCDPISGHTALYWYRQSLGQGLEFLIYFQGNSAPDKSGLPSDRFSAERTGGSVSTLTIQRTQQEDSAVYLCASSLAREQFFGPGTRLTVL.